This is a list of T cell receptor beta chains from one sample in a study of blood T cell repertoires in COVID-19. This table comes from immunoSEQ multiplex PCR, and its TCRdb copy is limited to in-frame clones, with some not included. The sample lists hundreds of thousands of clones, about 91% occurring once. The sample comprised peripheral blood. These receptors all stem from a woman younger than 45 with COVID-19, enrolled during active disease. CDR3s include the opening cysteine and the closing phenylalanine or tryptophan. The order of the fields is J gene, D gene, clone size, V gene, CDR3 protein, CDR3 DNA. A D gene is named only where the DNA matches it firmly. The size field is filled for only some rows; it gives once, few, many or a size class.

TRBJ1-5 | NA | few | TRBV5-1 | CASSLSGDSNQPQHF | TGCGCCAGCAGCTTGTCGGGGGATAGCAATCAGCCCCAGCATTTT
TRBJ2-5 | NA | NA | TRBV19 | CASSLRASGETQYF | TGTGCCAGTAGTCTCAGGGCTTCGGGAGAGACCCAGTACTTC
TRBJ2-5 | TRBD2 | NA | TRBV14 | CASSHLAGATKETQYF | TGTGCCAGCAGCCACCTAGCGGGAGCGACGAAAGAGACCCAGTACTTC
TRBJ2-5 | TRBD1 | once | TRBV6-4 | CASSEGRDSGETQYF | TGTGCCAGCAGTGAGGGCCGGGACAGTGGTGAGACCCAGTACTTC
TRBJ1-3 | TRBD1 | NA | TRBV7-2 | CASSLVSSKGAEGNTIYF | TGTGCCAGCAGCTTAGTCAGCAGTAAGGGGGCAGAAGGAAACACCATATATTTT
TRBJ2-2 | NA | NA | TRBV3-1/TRBV3-2 | CASMSLSMNTGELFF | TGTGCCAGCATGTCCCTGAGCATGAACACCGGGGAGCTGTTTTTT
TRBJ2-1 | TRBD2 | NA | TRBV15 | CATRTSGGPYNEQFF | TGTGCCACCAGGACTAGCGGGGGACCCTACAATGAGCAGTTCTTC
TRBJ1-2 | NA | NA | TRBV28 | CASTPLGLNYGYTF | TGTGCCAGCACTCCCCTGGGACTTAACTATGGCTACACCTTC
TRBJ1-2 | NA | NA | TRBV24-1 | CATSDSRGYGYTF | TGTGCCACCAGTGATTCGAGGGGGTATGGCTACACCTTC
TRBJ1-2 | NA | NA | TRBV4-3 | CASSQGQNYGYTF | TGCGCCAGCAGCCAAGGACAGAACTATGGCTACACCTTC
TRBJ2-2 | TRBD1 | NA | TRBV2 | CASSVGQTNTGELFF | TGTGCCAGCAGTGTGGGACAGACGAACACCGGGGAGCTGTTTTTT
TRBJ1-1 | NA | once | TRBV18 | CASSLSVLTGISEAFF | TGTGCCAGCTCACTCTCAGTCCTGACAGGCATCAGTGAAGCTTTCTTT
TRBJ1-2 | NA | NA | TRBV9 | CASSVARGEDGYTF | TGTGCCAGCAGCGTAGCTCGGGGGGAAGATGGCTACACCTTC
TRBJ2-7 | NA | NA | TRBV21-1 | CASSKDSGQGTDEQYF | TGTGCCAGCAGCAAAGACTCGGGACAGGGTACGGACGAGCAGTACTTC
TRBJ2-2 | TRBD1 | NA | TRBV19 | CASQFGQGYTGELFF | TGTGCCAGCCAATTCGGACAGGGTTACACCGGGGAGCTGTTTTTT
TRBJ2-2 | NA | NA | TRBV3-1/TRBV3-2 | CASSQGLGGRGTGELFF | TGTGCCAGCAGCCAAGGTCTGGGGGGGCGTGGCACCGGGGAGCTGTTTTTT
TRBJ2-7 | TRBD1 | NA | TRBV15 | CATSRERTGSYEQYF | TGTGCCACCAGCAGAGAGCGGACAGGGTCCTACGAGCAGTACTTC
TRBJ2-7 | NA | NA | TRBV6-5 | CASSFGTSRSYF | TGTGCCAGCTCTTTTGGTACATCCCGGAGCTACTTC
TRBJ2-2 | NA | NA | TRBV7-7 | CASSPLGGNTGELFF | TGTGCTAGCAGCCCCTTAGGGGGTAACACCGGGGAGCTGTTTTTT
TRBJ2-1 | NA | NA | TRBV24-1 | CATSDFPRAEQFF | TGTGCCACCAGTGATTTCCCCCGAGCTGAGCAGTTCTTC
TRBJ2-1 | TRBD2 | NA | TRBV19 | CASSVAGGSLLGQFF | TGTGCCAGTAGTGTAGCGGGGGGTTCCCTTTTGGGGCAGTTCTTC
TRBJ2-2 | TRBD2 | NA | TRBV5-1 | CASSPQLAGESGELFF | TGCGCCAGCAGCCCGCAACTAGCGGGAGAGTCCGGGGAGCTGTTTTTT
TRBJ2-7 | TRBD2 | NA | TRBV18 | CASSWTSGDPYEQYF | TGTGCCAGCTCATGGACTAGCGGGGACCCCTACGAGCAGTACTTC